These 28 T cell receptor beta chains came from one sample sequenced in a study of shared clonotypes between healthy human individuals (dated by TCRdb to 2018 to 2020). Libraries came from the immunoSEQ multiplex PCR assay. TCRdb took over this immuneACCESS table, retaining in-frame rearrangements with V and J assigned. Such tables are incomplete; in checked studies, under half of the missing clones stem from an unresolved V gene, and the remainder is unexplained. Across this sample there are 2.5 million or so clones, with over 85% seen only once. The top ten clonotypes cover over 0.12% of the sample. Sequenced material: naive CD4+ T cells sorted from blood. The meaning of the sample's cell subset or site label: CD45RA+ positively selected. These receptors were collected from a man younger than 35 in good health.

The V gene is TRBV7-3, the J gene TRBJ2-1, with 11 positions matching TRBD2. J was trimmed by 7 bases and V by 2 bases; bases with no gene match: 7. This CDR3 has 16 amino acids. Germline CDR1 SGHTA, CDR2 FQGTGA. CDR3: CASSLLTSGAWNEQFF. CDR3 coding DNA: TGTGCCAGCAGCTTACTGACTAGCGGGGCCTGGAATGAGCAGTTCTTC.

This chain uses TRBV2 with TRBJ2-3; no clear D. Trimming cost V 6 bases and J 9 bases, with 22 bases left between them. CDR3 length: 15 amino acids. CDR1 SNHLY and CDR2 FYNNEI come from the germline V gene. CDR3 loop: CASRLHGIQIGTQYF. The CDR3 nucleotides read TGTGCCAGCAGGTTACATGGAATACAGATAGGGACGCAGTATTTT.

The J gene is TRBJ1-2, the V gene TRBV19; D remains unclear. Trimming cost V 3 bases and J 8 bases, with 13 bases left between them. The CDR3 is 13 amino acids. The germline V gene encodes CDR1 LNHDA and CDR2 SQIVND (reference sequence). The CDR3 reads CASSMVQSRGYTF. The CDR3 region has the DNA TGTGCCAGTAGTATGGTCCAGAGCAGAGGCTACACCTTC.

Comments on this clone: Other nucleotide sequences in the sample specify the same CDR3. V and J are TRBV5-4 and TRBJ2-5; maybe TRBD2 (6 bases). Germline CDR1 reads SGHNT; CDR2 reads YYREEE (reference sequence). V lost 0 bases to trimming and J lost 5 bases, with 8 bases between them. The CDR3 has 13 residues. This chain's CDR3 is CASSLEGRETQYF. The CDR3 DNA follows: TGTGCCAGCAGCTTGGAAGGGAGGGAGACCCAGTACTTC.

This rearrangement joins TRBV5-4 to TRBJ2-5; D is possibly TRBD1 (5 bases). From germline, CDR1 is SGHNT and CDR2 YYREEE (reference sequence). The CDR3 length is 15 residues. V lost 3 bases and J lost 5, with 17 bases in between. The CDR3: CASSSTGAGWETQYF. DNA of the CDR3: TGTGCCAGCAGCTCCACCGGCGCAGGGTGGGAGACCCAGTACTTC. The variable domain in full, with the rest retrieved from reference TRBV5-4 and TRBJ2-5, is ETGVTQSPTHLIKTRGQQVTLRCSSQSGHNTVSWYQQALGQGPQFIFQYYREEENGRGNFPPRFSGLQFPNYSSELNVNALELDDSALYLCASSSTGAGWETQYFGPGTRLLVL.

The chain has TRBV5-4 and TRBJ2-3, with D maybe TRBD2 (6 bases). The germline V and J ends were trimmed by 4 bases and 0 bases, with 12 bases remaining between them. The CDR3 is 15 residues long. Germline CDR1 reads SGHNT; CDR2 reads YYREEE (reference sequence). For the CDR3, the DNA is TGTGCCAGCAGCGGGGCGGGACCAAGCACAGATACGCAGTATTTT. Translating it yields CASSGAGPSTDTQYF. The full variable domain, completed using reference TRBV5-4 and TRBJ2-3, is ETGVTQSPTHLIKTRGQQVTLRCSSQSGHNTVSWYQQALGQGPQFIFQYYREEENGRGNFPPRFSGLQFPNYSSELNVNALELDDSALYLCASSGAGPSTDTQYFGPGTRLTVL.

For the CDR3, the DNA is TGCGCCAGCAGCACGCGGACAGGGAGTTCCTACGAGCAGTACTTC. Its protein product is CASSTRTGSSYEQYF. The rearrangement links TRBV5-1 to TRBJ2-7, with 8 bases fitting TRBD1. The CDR3 is 15 residues long. The J segment lost 1 base and the V segment lost 4 bases, leaving 7 bases of the junction unmatched. Germline-derived CDR1 and CDR2 are SGHRS and YFSETQ.

About this clone: Other DNA sequences from this sample encode an identical CDR3 as well. J is TRBJ2-7 and V is TRBV6-5; the D gene could be TRBD1 or TRBD2 (6 bases each). The CDR3 length is 13 residues. The germline CDR1 and CDR2 sequences are MNHEY and SVGAGI. V was clipped by 8 bases and J by 1 base, with 12 bases between them. CDR3 loop: CASREGGSYEQYF. CDR3 DNA sequence: TGTGCCAGCCGCGAGGGGGGATCCTACGAGCAGTACTTC.

The chain combines TRBV7-2 with TRBJ2-1; TRBD2 matches 11 bases. The CDR3 is 17 residues long. Trimming at V came to 2 bases and at J to 7 bases, leaving 10 bases not matched to a gene. Germline V lookup: CDR1 SGHTA, CDR2 FQGNSA. CDR3 amino acids: CASSLSVAGGPRNEQFF. DNA of the CDR3: TGTGCCAGCAGCTTATCGGTAGCGGGAGGGCCTAGGAATGAGCAGTTCTTC.

The V and J genes are TRBV6-1 and TRBJ2-1; D is unresolved. Deletions cut 8 bases from V and 6 bases from J, with 14 bases between. CDR1 and CDR2 from the germline V gene are MNHNS and SASEGT. The CDR3 length is 13 residues. Here the CDR3 DNA reads TGTGCCAGCGGAACGCCCAATACCAATGAGCAGTTCTTC. This sequence encodes CASGTPNTNEQFF.

This chain joins TRBV19 and TRBJ2-3; D is undetermined. The ends were cut back, 3 bases at V and 0 bases at J, with 16 bases in the middle. Germline V gene sequence: CDR1 LNHDA, CDR2 SQIVND (reference sequence). This CDR3 comprises 17 residues. The CDR3 DNA reads as TGTGCCAGTAGTATGAGCTTATCGGGCGGTAGCACAGATACGCAGTATTTT. Translation: CASSMSLSGGSTDTQYF.

The chain is built from TRBV11-3 and TRBJ2-7; a weak D match, TRBD1 (6 bases). This CDR3 has 11 amino acids. Germline V CDR1 and CDR2: SGHNT, YENEEA. Between the trimmed V and J ends, which lost 8 bases and 9 bases, there was a span of 14 bases. The CDR3 is CASGMGTSQYF. The CDR3 bases are TGTGCCAGCGGCATGGGGACATCGCAGTACTTC.

The chain has TRBV13 and TRBJ2-1; possibly TRBD1 for D (6 bases). The CDR3 has 15 amino acids. The germline V and J ends were trimmed by 5 bases and 8 bases, with 19 bases remaining between them. CDR1 and CDR2 (germline): PRHDT, FYEKMQ (reference sequence). CDR3 DNA: TGTGCCAGCAGCGCGTACAGGGAAGGGGCGGATGAGCAGTTCTTC. It yields the protein CASSAYREGADEQFF.

The chain carries TRBV7-2 and TRBJ2-5, with a possible D match to TRBD2 (5 bases). Germline CDR1 is SGHTA and CDR2 is FQGNSA. The CDR3 contains 15 residues. V dropped 2 bases and J dropped 5 bases, with 15 bases sitting between them. In DNA form, the CDR3 reads TGTGCCAGCAGCTTAACGGGAAGAGAGCGGGAGACCCAGTACTTC. This encodes CASSLTGRERETQYF.

The chain couples TRBV7-3 to TRBJ2-1; D not certain. Trimming removed 0 bases from V and 2 bases from J, with 20 bases in between. CDR3 length equals 19 residues. Looked up from germline, CDR1 is SGHTA and CDR2 is FQGTGA. The CDR3 sequence is CASSLTPQEGRGPYNEQFF. CDR3 DNA: TGTGCCAGCAGCTTAACGCCCCAGGAAGGGCGCGGCCCCTACAATGAGCAGTTCTTC.

The chain joins TRBV7-6 to TRBJ2-3, with no clear D. The V and J ends lost 1 base and 0 bases respectively, with 11 bases between them. CDR3 length equals 16 residues. Germline V lookup: CDR1 SGHVS, CDR2 FNYEAQ. The CDR3 DNA reads as TGTGCCAGCAGCTTAGTTAGCAGAAAAAGCACAGATACGCAGTATTTT. This sequence encodes CASSLVSRKSTDTQYF.

This sequence joins TRBV27 and TRBJ1-2; 9 nucleotides align to TRBD1. CDR1 and CDR2 (germline): MNHEY, SMNVEV (reference sequence). This CDR3 comprises 12 residues. The ends lost 7 bases at V and 7 bases at J; junction bases unmatched: 4. This CDR3 is CASTTGGRGYTF. The CDR3 DNA sequence: TGTGCCAGCACGACAGGGGGACGTGGCTACACCTTC.

This rearrangement joins TRBV5-1 to TRBJ1-3; D remains unclear. Germline lookup yields CDR1 SGHRS and CDR2 YFSETQ. V lost 2 bases and J lost 0, with 9 bases in between. The CDR3 loop spans 15 amino acids. The CDR3 bases are TGCGCCAGCAGCTTATCTCAGCTCTCTGGAAACACCATATATTTT. This translates into CASSLSQLSGNTIYF.

This clone occurred once. The gene calls are TRBV12-5 and TRBJ1-5; possibly TRBD1 for D (5 bases). Germline values: CDR1 LGHNT, CDR2 FRNRAP. CDR3 length: 16 amino acids. The V and J ends lost 5 bases and 2 bases respectively, with 16 bases between them. CDR3 loop: CASGPCPGKGNQPQHF. DNA for the CDR3: TGTGCTAGTGGTCCCTGCCCAGGGAAGGGCAATCAGCCCCAGCATTTT. The full variable domain, rest sourced from reference TRBV12-5 and TRBJ1-5, is DARVTQTPRHKVTEMGQEVTMRCQPILGHNTVFWYRQTMMQGLELLAYFRNRAPLDDSGMPKDRFSAEMPDATLATLKIQPSEPRDSAVYFCASGPCPGKGNQPQHFGDGTRLSIL.

The chain uses TRBV28 and TRBJ1-5; 7 bases agree with TRBD1. The length of the CDR3 is 13 residues. V trimming: 7 bases; J trimming: 5 bases; junction bases outside the gene matches: 5. CDR1 MDHEN and CDR2 SYDVKM come from the germline V gene. The CDR3 DNA reads as TGTGCCAGCATGCGACAGGGCCATCAGCCCCAGCATTTT. It encodes CASMRQGHQPQHF.

The V gene is TRBV5-1, the J gene TRBJ2-2; D not certain. Germline CDR1 reads SGHRS; CDR2 reads YFSETQ. Trimming shortened V by 0 bases and J by 5 bases, and 11 bases separated the two germline ends. The CDR3 is 15 residues long. CDR3 amino acids: CASSLDPVRTGELFF. CDR3 sequence (DNA): TGCGCCAGCAGCTTGGACCCGGTTAGGACCGGGGAGCTGTTTTTT.

This chain joins TRBV10-1 and TRBJ2-7; the D gene is possibly TRBD2 (6 bases). The CDR3 totals 15 residues. The germline V and J ends were trimmed by 4 bases and 5 bases, with 18 bases remaining between them. The germline CDR1 and CDR2 sequences are WNHNN and SYGVQD (reference sequence). The CDR3 protein is CASSGGDGVEHEQYF. The CDR3 nucleotides read TGCGCCAGCAGTGGGGGGGACGGGGTGGAACACGAGCAGTACTTC.

V is TRBV7-6 and J is TRBJ1-3; D might be TRBD1 (5 bases). With 5 bases removed from V and 3 bases from J, the gap between germline ends came to 14 bases. The CDR3 spans 15 residues. Germline values: CDR1 SGHVS, CDR2 FNYEAQ. CDR3 DNA sequence: TGTGCCAGCAGCGGCGTGGGGACTAGTGGAAACACCATATATTTT. Protein: CASSGVGTSGNTIYF.

J is TRBJ2-7 and V is TRBV5-1; weak D call: TRBD1 (5 bases). The V and J ends lost 5 bases and 4 bases respectively, with 13 bases between them. Germline CDR1 and CDR2: SGHRS and YFSETQ. This CDR3 has 13 amino acids. For the CDR3, the DNA is TGCGCCAGCAGAGGTGACAGATTTTACGAGCAGTACTTC. It encodes CASRGDRFYEQYF.

The chain uses TRBV25-1 and TRBJ2-7, with TRBD1 matching 8 bases. The CDR3 has 15 residues. V shed 8 bases, J shed 6 bases, and the junction held 15 bases outside the gene matches. From germline, CDR1 is MGHDK and CDR2 SYGVNS. The CDR3 region is CASSFRQGILGEQYF. CDR3 nucleotide sequence: TGTGCCAGCTCTTTTAGACAGGGGATTTTAGGCGAGCAGTACTTC.

J is TRBJ2-1 and V is TRBV9; 11 positions agree with TRBD1. The CDR3 is made up of 19 amino acids. V gave up 4 bases and J gave up 6 bases; unmatched junction bases: 18. Germline CDR1 SGDLS, CDR2 YYNGEE. DNA of the CDR3: TGTGCCAGCAGCTTACTCCCCATCCCCGCCGGGACAGGGGGCAATGAGCAGTTCTTC. Amino acid sequence: CASSLLPIPAGTGGNEQFF.

This chain joins TRBV6-4 and TRBJ2-3; 10 nucleotides agree with TRBD2. Per germline, CDR1 MRHNA and CDR2 SNTAGT. The CDR3 runs 16 residues. With V trimmed by 3 bases and J by 5 bases, 8 bases remained unmatched. CDR3 sequence reads: CASSESTSGAVDTQYF. CDR3 in DNA: TGTGCCAGCAGTGAGTCCACTAGCGGGGCAGTAGATACGCAGTATTTT.

V usage is TRBV7-2 and J usage is TRBJ2-1, with 7 bases identical to TRBD2. The CDR3 covers 15 residues. The germline CDR1 and CDR2 sequences are SGHTA and FQGNSA. Unmatched junction bases numbered 11, after V lost 5 bases and J lost 7 bases. CDR3 amino acids: CASSRIVGGLNEQFF. The CDR3, as DNA: TGTGCCAGCAGCCGGATAGTGGGAGGGCTGAATGAGCAGTTCTTC.